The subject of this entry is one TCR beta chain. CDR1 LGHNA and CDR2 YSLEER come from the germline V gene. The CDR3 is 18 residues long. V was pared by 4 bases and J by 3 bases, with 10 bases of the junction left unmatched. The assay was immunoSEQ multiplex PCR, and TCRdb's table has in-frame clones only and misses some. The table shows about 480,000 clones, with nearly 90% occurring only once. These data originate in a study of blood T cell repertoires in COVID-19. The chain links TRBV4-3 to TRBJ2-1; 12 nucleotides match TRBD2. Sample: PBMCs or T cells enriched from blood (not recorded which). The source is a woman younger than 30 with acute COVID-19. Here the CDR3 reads CASSPQGGLAGYYNEQFF. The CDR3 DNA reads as TGCGCCAGCAGCCCCCAGGGCGGACTAGCGGGATACTACAATGAGCAGTTCTTC.